These 10 T cell receptor beta chains came from one sample sequenced in a study of blood T cell repertoires in COVID-19. Produced via immunoSEQ multiplex PCR; TCRdb's table is partial and in-frame only. Of about 71,000 clones in the sample, 83% are singletons; the top ten hold 6.5% to 7.5%. Material for sequencing was peripheral blood. The receptors originated from a man in his thirties or forties with COVID-19, enrolled during active disease.

The V gene is TRBV30, the J gene TRBJ1-3; 7 bases agree with TRBD1. This CDR3 comprises 16 residues. V shed 3 bases and J 9 bases; nucleotides not matched to a gene: 17. Germline-derived CDR1 and CDR2 are GTSNPN and SVGIG (reference sequence). The CDR3 here is CAWSQRKGARLGTIYF. The CDR3 DNA follows: TGTGCCTGGAGCCAACGGAAGGGGGCCCGCTTGGGCACCATATATTTT.

This chain connects TRBV3-1 (or the pseudogene TRBV3-2) to TRBJ2-7; no firm D call. Trimming left V 5 bases short and J 4 bases short, with 9 bases between. Germline assignment: CDR1 LGHDT and CDR2 YNNKEL (reference sequence). This CDR3 has 12 residues. In DNA form, the CDR3 reads TGTGCCAGCAGCATTAGTCCGTACGAGCAGTACTTC. Protein sequence: CASSISPYEQYF.

This clone was counted a few times. The V and J genes are TRBV6-2 or TRBV6-3 and TRBJ1-2; TRBD1 is a possible D gene (5 bases). Per the germline V gene, CDR1 is MNHEY and CDR2 is SVGEGT. The CDR3 contains 14 residues. The V gene lost 4 bases and the J gene lost 4 bases, with 13 bases spanning the gap. The CDR3 protein is CASSSRQRPYGYTF. In nucleotides, the CDR3 is TGTGCCAGCAGTTCCAGACAGAGACCCTATGGCTACACCTTC.

The gene calls are TRBV6-4 and TRBJ2-3; 8 positions agree with TRBD2. The CDR3 is 15 residues long. CDR1 is MRHNA and CDR2 is SNTAGT in the germline V gene. V gave up 4 bases and J gave up 5 bases; unmatched junction bases: 8. CDR3 sequence reads: CASSVEAGVRDTQYF. For the CDR3, the DNA is TGTGCCAGCAGTGTGGAAGCGGGAGTTAGAGATACGCAGTATTTT.

The J gene is TRBJ2-7, the V gene TRBV27; no clear D. CDR1 is MNHEY and CDR2 is SMNVEV in the germline V gene (reference sequence). Trimming took off 3 bases at V and 3 bases at J, with 12 bases between the two ends. The CDR3 has 14 residues. The CDR3 spells CASSLAPAGYEQYF. For the CDR3, the DNA is TGTGCCAGCAGTTTGGCACCAGCAGGCTACGAGCAGTACTTC.

V usage is TRBV28 and J usage is TRBJ2-7, with 9 bases fitting TRBD2. Trimming at V came to 2 bases and at J to 1 base, leaving 6 bases not matched to a gene. The CDR3 has 16 amino acids. The V gene's germline CDR1 is MDHEN and CDR2 SYDVKM. The DNA of the CDR3 is TGTGCCAGCAGTTTACTTGTCGCGGGAGGGTCCTACGAGCAGTACTTC. This encodes CASSLLVAGGSYEQYF. The full variable domain, completed using reference TRBV28 and TRBJ2-7, is DVKVTQSSRYLVKRTGEKVFLECVQDMDHENMFWYRQDPGLGLRLIYFSYDVKMKEKGDIPEGYSVSREKKERFSLILESASTNQTSMYLCASSLLVAGGSYEQYFGPGTRLTVT.

The chain links TRBV5-1 to TRBJ2-1, with 7 bases aligning to TRBD2. With V trimmed by 4 bases and J by 0 bases, 7 bases remained unmatched. There are 16 residues in the CDR3. In germline, CDR1 is SGHRS, CDR2 YFSETQ. The CDR3 loop reads CASSGTSESSYNEQFF. Here the CDR3 DNA reads TGCGCCAGCAGCGGAACTAGCGAGAGCTCCTACAATGAGCAGTTCTTC.

This chain connects TRBV9 to TRBJ2-1; 10 bases agree with TRBD2. J lost 8 bases, V lost 3 bases, and 8 bases had no gene match. The V gene's germline CDR1 is SGDLS and CDR2 YYNGEE. The CDR3 runs 15 residues. In DNA, the CDR3 is TGTGCCAGCAGCGGATATAGCGGGAGGTCGGATGAGCAGTTCTTC. It translates to CASSGYSGRSDEQFF. Full variable domain (outside the CDR3, taken from reference TRBV9 and TRBJ2-1): DSGVTQTPKHLITATGQRVTLRCSPRSGDLSVYWYQQSLDQGLQFLIQYYNGEERAKGNILERFSAQQFPDLHSELNLSSLELGDSALYFCASSGYSGRSDEQFFGPGTRLTVL.

This clone was recorded only once. V and J are TRBV6-5 and TRBJ2-5; tentatively, D is TRBD2 (7 bases). Germline V gene data show CDR1 as MNHEY and CDR2 as SVGAGI. CDR3 size: 15 residues. The ends were cut back, 5 bases at V and 4 bases at J, with 17 bases in the middle. CDR3 region: CASSPRGGTGETQYF. CDR3 nucleotides: TGTGCCAGCAGTCCGAGGGGGGGGACGGGAGAGACCCAGTACTTC.

The gene calls are TRBV7-2 and TRBJ2-5, with TRBD1 identical over 7 bases. CDR3 length: 13 amino acids. J was trimmed by 5 bases and V by 5 bases; bases with no gene match: 5. The germline gives CDR1 SGHTA, CDR2 FQGNSA. CDR3 coding DNA: TGTGCCAGCAGCCGACAGGGCGGGGAGACCCAGTACTTC. Amino acids: CASSRQGGETQYF. Complete variable domain (other parts from reference TRBV7-2 and TRBJ2-5): GAGVSQSPSNKVTEKGKDVELRCDPISGHTALYWYRQSLGQGLEFLIYFQGNSAPDKSGLPSDRFSAERTGGSVSTLTIQRTQQEDSAVYLCASSRQGGETQYFGPGTRLLVL.